Below are 11 T cell receptor beta chains sequenced from a single sample in a study of human T cells and chemical hapten exposure. TCRdb recomputed calls from the RACE reads with MiXCR, one row per CDR3 protein. The repertoire holds fewer than 100,000 distinct CDR3 sequences, with around 11% as singletons. Time point specified: patch test 1, 2 weeks after DPC sensitization. Treatment specified: therapeutic diphenylcyclopropenone sensitization with weekly scalp DPC. Here the sequenced sample was whole blood, taken in connection with sensitization to the hapten diphenylcyclopropenone (DPC). These receptors all stem from an older woman with alopecia areata. Some clones in this sample may be carry-over from other donors' samples.

This clonotype was recorded at least ten times. The CDR3 here is CASSLGQMNTEAFF. Written as DNA, the CDR3 is TGTGCCAGCAGTTTGGGACAAATGAACACTGAAGCTTTCTTT. The chain joins TRBV12-3 or TRBV12-4 to TRBJ1-1, with D possibly matching TRBD1 (6 bases). This CDR3 region has 14 residues. Trimming left V 3 bases short and J 0 bases short, with 8 bases between.

The rearrangement links TRBV12-3 or TRBV12-4 to TRBJ2-7, with D perhaps matching TRBD1 (6 bases). CDR3 length equals 14 residues. V was shortened by 5 bases and J by 5 bases, with 16 bases between the two germline ends. CDR3 coding DNA: TGTGCCAGCAGTGACACTACAGGGTCCCACGAGCAGTACTTC. Its protein product is CASSDTTGSHEQYF.

This clonotype appeared many times. The chain has TRBV28 and TRBJ1-2, with a possible D match to TRBD1 (5 bases). The CDR3 contains 14 residues. V was pared by 6 bases and J by 4 bases, with 15 bases between. Germline V lookup: CDR1 MDHEN, CDR2 SYDVKM. The CDR3 sequence is CASRARGLGYGYTF. The DNA for the CDR3 is TGTGCCAGCAGAGCCCGGGGGTTGGGCTATGGCTACACCTTC.

V gene TRBV18 combines with J gene TRBJ1-1; D is unresolved. CDR1 is KGHSH, CDR2 LQKENI, per germline. This CDR3 contains 16 residues. Trimming shortened V by 6 bases and J by 3 bases, and 20 bases separated the two germline ends. The CDR3 loop reads CASSPVVYSPDTEAFF. CDR3 nucleotide sequence: TGTGCCAGCTCCCCGGTAGTATACAGCCCGGACACTGAAGCTTTCTTT.

This clonotype was observed at least ten times. The V call is TRBV18, the J call TRBJ2-7, with D perhaps TRBD2 (5 bases). V was pared by 2 bases and J by 5 bases, with 7 bases between. Germline V lookup: CDR1 KGHSH, CDR2 LQKENI. The CDR3 sequence is 12 residues long. CDR3 DNA: TGTGCCAGCTCACCATACGGGGACGAGCAGTACTTC. Translation: CASSPYGDEQYF.

The chain is built from TRBV7-2 and TRBJ2-7, with TRBD1 identical over 8 bases. The trim removed 5 bases at V and 2 bases at J, leaving 23 bases unmatched. CDR3 length: 20 amino acids. Looked up from germline, CDR1 is SGHTA and CDR2 is FQGNSA. CDR3 bases: TGTGCCAGCAGCCTACCCCGGGACAGGAACTTGGGGAGCAGAGCCTACGAGCAGTACTTC. It translates to CASSLPRDRNLGSRAYEQYF. The full variable domain, in which reference TRBV7-2 and TRBJ2-7 provide the parts outside the CDR3, is GAGVSQSPSNKVTEKGKDVELRCDPISGHTALYWYRQSLGQGLEFLIYFQGNSAPDKSGLPSDRFSAERTGGSVSTLTIQRTQQEDSAVYLCASSLPRDRNLGSRAYEQYFGPGTRLTVT.

The chain is built from TRBV20-1 and TRBJ2-7; 8 nucleotides agree with TRBD2. Germline assignment: CDR1 DFQATT and CDR2 SNEGSKA (reference sequence). V was pared by 7 bases and J by 2 bases, with 13 bases of the junction left unmatched. The CDR3 is 15 amino acids. CDR3 coding DNA: TGCAGTGTCCCACCGCCCACTAGCGGAGCCTACGAGCAGTACTTC. Translation: CSVPPPTSGAYEQYF.

At least ten counts were recorded for this clonotype. J is TRBJ1-1 and V is TRBV12-3 or TRBV12-4, with D possibly matching TRBD1 (5 bases). The V end lost 3 bases, the J end lost 3 bases, and 11 bases lay between the germline ends. The CDR3 is 14 amino acids. The CDR3 sequence: CASSLAQADTEAFF. The CDR3 bases are TGTGCCAGCAGTTTGGCACAGGCGGACACTGAAGCTTTCTTT.

By sample fraction, this clonotype is medium-sized. The V call is TRBV10-2, the J call TRBJ2-1; D unresolved. Per germline, CDR1 WSHSY and CDR2 SAAADI. The CDR3 has 13 amino acids. The V gene lost 2 bases and the J gene lost 4 bases, with 6 bases spanning the gap. The CDR3 loop is CASSETLYNEQFF. CDR3 DNA sequence: TGCGCCAGCAGTGAGACCCTTTACAATGAGCAGTTCTTC.

Only a few counts were recorded for this clonotype. The chain employs TRBV4-1 and TRBJ2-3, with 10 bases identical to TRBD1. The CDR3 contains 22 residues. V was pared by 0 bases and J by 2 bases, with 20 bases of the junction left unmatched. Germline V gives CDR1 MGHRA, CDR2 YSYEKL. The CDR3 DNA is TGCGCCAGCAGCCAAGAGTATGGGACAGGGGTCATCCAATCCAAAGCCACAGATACGCAGTATTTT. Translated: CASSQEYGTGVIQSKATDTQYF.

This clonotype was counted at least ten times. The chain has TRBV6-5 and TRBJ1-5; 9 positions agree with TRBD1. The CDR3 runs to 15 residues. CDR1 is MNHEY and CDR2 is SVGAGI in the germline V gene. Trimming cost V 10 bases and J 4 bases; bases outside gene matches: 11. CDR3 in DNA: TGTGCCACCGGGGACAGGGCCACAGGAAATCAGCCCCAGCATTTT. Amino acid sequence: CATGDRATGNQPQHF.